This T cell receptor beta chain was retrieved from a study of ipilimumab plus nivolumab after autologous stem cell transplantation. Overall study context: Myeloma cases were transplant-naive high-risk or relapsed within 3 years post first autologous transplant. Study-wide points: Per the authors, repertoire, Treg and microbiota data justify further study.

Ipilimumab, 1 mg/kg, started 14 to 28 days after autologous transplant. Dosing: nivolumab 3 mg/kg IV, weeks 1, 4, 7, 10, then every two weeks to week 26. The CDR3 length is 13 residues. Germline CDR1 SGHTA, CDR2 FQGTGA. Trimming removed 5 bases from V and 7 bases from J; junction bases left unmatched: 7. This clone was observed a handful of times. The antigen is unknown. The table came from immunoSEQ multiplex PCR; TCRdb's copy has only in-frame clones and leaves some out. The sample consists of more than 9,000 clones, 67% of them appearing once. The sequence came from a female donor with multiple myeloma. Material: PBMCs, obtained in a trial of ipilimumab plus nivolumab as post-transplant consolidation. This chain uses TRBV7-3 with TRBJ2-7, with 8 bases identical to TRBD2. The CDR3 DNA reads TGTGCCAGCAGCCCGACTAGCGTGGGGGAGCAGTACTTC. Protein sequence: CASSPTSVGEQYF. Combining the CDR3 with reference TRBV7-3 and TRBJ2-7 gives the whole variable domain GAGVSQTPSNKVTEKGKYVELRCDPISGHTALYWYRQSLGQGPEFLIYFQGTGAADDSGLPNDRFFAVRPEGSVSTLKIQRTERGDSAVYLCASSPTSVGEQYFGPGTRLTVT.